Listed below are T cell receptor beta chains from one sample, sequenced in a study of OX40 agonist ivuxolimab in advanced cancers. Profiled with immunoSEQ multiplex PCR; TCRdb holds only in-frame clones, not every one. Here the sample spans tens of thousands of clones, more than 65% being singletons. The sequencing here drew on CD4+ or CD8+ T cells sorted from blood, taken in a trial of the OX40 agonist ivuxolimab. The receptors stem from an adult with an advanced solid tumor such as melanoma, head and neck, liver or kidney cancer. CDR3s include the opening cysteine and the closing phenylalanine or tryptophan. Each record gives: D gene, V gene, clone size, J gene, CDR3 DNA, CDR3 protein. The D gene is left open where the match is weak. Expanded clones are given a class, and other clones once, few, many or no size at all.

d_call: TRBD1
v_call: TRBV28
clone_size: NA
j_call: TRBJ2-7
cdr3_nt: TGTGCCAGCAGCTACCCTCCGGGACAGGGGGCGGACGAGCAGTACTTC
cdr3_aa: CASSYPPGQGADEQYF

d_call: NA
v_call: TRBV6-5
clone_size: NA
j_call: TRBJ2-7
cdr3_nt: TGTGCCAGCAGCCCGGGGACCTACGAGCAGTACTTC
cdr3_aa: CASSPGTYEQYF

d_call: TRBD2
v_call: TRBV6-5
clone_size: NA
j_call: TRBJ2-1
cdr3_nt: TGTGCCAGCAGTACTAGCGGGACCTACAATGAGCAGTTCTTC
cdr3_aa: CASSTSGTYNEQFF

d_call: TRBD1
v_call: TRBV6-5
clone_size: NA
j_call: TRBJ2-3
cdr3_nt: TGTGCCAGCAGTTACTCGGCAGGGGGAACAGATACGCAGTATTTT
cdr3_aa: CASSYSAGGTDTQYF

d_call: NA
v_call: TRBV4-3
clone_size: NA
j_call: TRBJ2-5
cdr3_nt: TGCGCCAGCAGCCAAGGGTCGGGCCCTACAGGTGGAGAGACCCAGTACTTC
cdr3_aa: CASSQGSGPTGGETQYF

d_call: NA
v_call: TRBV5-4
clone_size: NA
j_call: TRBJ2-1
cdr3_nt: TGTGCCAGCAGCTTGCGGGGGGCTTACAATGAGCAGTTCTTC
cdr3_aa: CASSLRGAYNEQFF

d_call: NA
v_call: TRBV7-3
clone_size: NA
j_call: TRBJ2-1
cdr3_nt: TGTGCCAGCCATTGGGGGCAGGCCTCGTACAATGAGCAGTTCTTC
cdr3_aa: CASHWGQASYNEQFF

d_call: NA
v_call: TRBV5-1
clone_size: few
j_call: TRBJ2-3
cdr3_nt: TGCGCCAGCAGCTTGGGCCCACTCCGGGCCCTTAGCACAGATACGCAGTATTTT
cdr3_aa: CASSLGPLRALSTDTQYF

d_call: NA
v_call: TRBV25-1
clone_size: NA
j_call: TRBJ2-3
cdr3_nt: TGTGCCAGCAGTGAATTTGGGGGGGCCTTCACAGATACGCAGTATTTT
cdr3_aa: CASSEFGGAFTDTQYF

d_call: TRBD1
v_call: TRBV19
clone_size: NA
j_call: TRBJ1-2
cdr3_nt: TGTGCCAGTAGTACCCCCAGGGGGCAAGACTATGGCTACACCTTC
cdr3_aa: CASSTPRGQDYGYTF

d_call: NA
v_call: TRBV4-1
clone_size: NA
j_call: TRBJ1-5
cdr3_nt: TGCGCCAGCAGCCAAGAGGACAGCTTCAATCAGCCCCAGCATTTT
cdr3_aa: CASSQEDSFNQPQHF

d_call: NA
v_call: TRBV6-5
clone_size: NA
j_call: TRBJ2-7
cdr3_nt: TGTGCCAGCAGTCCCGGGTCCGGGGCTACCTACGAGCAGTACTTC
cdr3_aa: CASSPGSGATYEQYF

d_call: TRBD1
v_call: TRBV2
clone_size: NA
j_call: TRBJ1-1
cdr3_nt: TGTGCCAGCAGGGATGGACAGGGATTGAACACTGAAGCTTTCTTT
cdr3_aa: CASRDGQGLNTEAFF

d_call: NA
v_call: TRBV10-2
clone_size: NA
j_call: TRBJ1-1
cdr3_nt: TGCGCCAGCAGTGAGTCGACAGGAGTGAACACTGAAGCTTTCTTT
cdr3_aa: CASSESTGVNTEAFF

d_call: NA
v_call: TRBV9
clone_size: few
j_call: TRBJ2-6
cdr3_nt: TGTGCCAGCAGCTTACAGGGAGGACCCTCTGGGGCCAACGTCCTGACTTTC
cdr3_aa: CASSLQGGPSGANVLTF

d_call: TRBD2
v_call: TRBV11-2
clone_size: NA
j_call: TRBJ2-1
cdr3_nt: TGTGCCAGCAGCTTAGAAGCATGGGCGGGGGGCGCCTACAATGAGCAGTTCTTC
cdr3_aa: CASSLEAWAGGAYNEQFF

d_call: TRBD1
v_call: TRBV25-1
clone_size: medium-sized
j_call: TRBJ2-7
cdr3_nt: TGTGCCAGCAGTCCGACAGGGGACCTTCGCGAGCAGTACTTC
cdr3_aa: CASSPTGDLREQYF

d_call: NA
v_call: TRBV7-2
clone_size: NA
j_call: TRBJ2-7
cdr3_nt: TGTGCCAGCAGCTTAAAAGGCCACGAGCAGTACTTC
cdr3_aa: CASSLKGHEQYF

d_call: NA
v_call: TRBV7-8
clone_size: NA
j_call: TRBJ1-2
cdr3_nt: TGTGCCAGCAGCCCGCTAATTGTGCGGGGTGGCTACACCTTC
cdr3_aa: CASSPLIVRGGYTF

d_call: TRBD1
v_call: TRBV28
clone_size: NA
j_call: TRBJ1-2
cdr3_nt: TGTGCCAGCAGTCACAGGGGCGGCTACACCTTC
cdr3_aa: CASSHRGGYTF

d_call: NA
v_call: TRBV6-5
clone_size: once
j_call: TRBJ2-7
cdr3_nt: TGTGCCAGCAGCCCGCAGGGGGGGGCCTACGAGCAGTACTTC
cdr3_aa: CASSPQGGAYEQYF

d_call: NA
v_call: TRBV6-5
clone_size: few
j_call: TRBJ1-5
cdr3_nt: TGTGCCAGCACCCCGCACGGGAACACCAATCAGCCCCAGCATTTT
cdr3_aa: CASTPHGNTNQPQHF

d_call: NA
v_call: TRBV9
clone_size: NA
j_call: TRBJ2-7
cdr3_nt: TGTGCCAGCAGCGTAGTGGGCAGCTCCTACGAGCAGTACTTC
cdr3_aa: CASSVVGSSYEQYF

d_call: NA
v_call: TRBV9
clone_size: NA
j_call: TRBJ1-3
cdr3_nt: TGTGCCAGCAGCACGGGAGGGTCTGGAAACACCATATATTTT
cdr3_aa: CASSTGGSGNTIYF

d_call: NA
v_call: TRBV19
clone_size: NA
j_call: TRBJ1-4
cdr3_nt: TGTGCCAGTTCAACATCAGAAACAACTAATGAAAAACTGTTTTTT
cdr3_aa: CASSTSETTNEKLFF

d_call: NA
v_call: TRBV29-1
clone_size: NA
j_call: TRBJ1-2
cdr3_nt: TGCAGCTACTTGCGTGTGGATGGCTACACCTTC
cdr3_aa: CSYLRVDGYTF

d_call: NA
v_call: TRBV19
clone_size: NA
j_call: TRBJ2-7
cdr3_nt: TGTGCCAGTAGGGCAGGGCCAACCTACGAGCAGTACTTC
cdr3_aa: CASRAGPTYEQYF

d_call: NA
v_call: TRBV30
clone_size: NA
j_call: TRBJ2-7
cdr3_nt: TGTGCCTGGAGTCACACCAACTACGAGCAGTACTTC
cdr3_aa: CAWSHTNYEQYF

d_call: NA
v_call: TRBV7-2
clone_size: NA
j_call: TRBJ2-7
cdr3_nt: TGTGCCAGCAGCTTGTGGACTCGGGGGAACTCCTACGAGCAGTACTTC
cdr3_aa: CASSLWTRGNSYEQYF

d_call: TRBD1
v_call: TRBV7-9
clone_size: NA
j_call: TRBJ2-2
cdr3_nt: TGTGCCAGCAGCTTATCGCGGACAGGGCACACCGGGGAGCTGTTTTTT
cdr3_aa: CASSLSRTGHTGELFF

d_call: NA
v_call: TRBV5-1
clone_size: NA
j_call: TRBJ2-3
cdr3_nt: TGCGCCAGCAGCCTGTCCGATACGCAGTATTTT
cdr3_aa: CASSLSDTQYF

d_call: NA
v_call: TRBV30
clone_size: NA
j_call: TRBJ2-3
cdr3_nt: TGTGCCTGGAGAGAAAGTGGGGCTAGCACAGATACGCAGTATTTT
cdr3_aa: CAWRESGASTDTQYF

d_call: NA
v_call: TRBV2
clone_size: once
j_call: TRBJ1-1
cdr3_nt: TGTGCCAGCAGTGAAGCGATAGGTTTCACTGAAGCTTTCTTT
cdr3_aa: CASSEAIGFTEAFF

d_call: NA
v_call: TRBV29-1
clone_size: NA
j_call: TRBJ2-5
cdr3_nt: TGCAGCGTTGAAAAGGGGGGTGCGACCCAGTACTTC
cdr3_aa: CSVEKGGATQYF

d_call: NA
v_call: TRBV4-1
clone_size: NA
j_call: TRBJ2-3
cdr3_nt: TGCGCCAGCAGCCAAGAAGGGGCAGGGGAGGGAGATACGCAGTATTTT
cdr3_aa: CASSQEGAGEGDTQYF

d_call: TRBD1
v_call: TRBV6-1
clone_size: NA
j_call: TRBJ2-5
cdr3_nt: TGTGCCAGCAGTGACGGACAGGTAGAAGAGACCCAGTACTTC
cdr3_aa: CASSDGQVEETQYF

d_call: NA
v_call: TRBV15
clone_size: NA
j_call: TRBJ2-7
cdr3_nt: TGTGCCACCAGCAGAGATCATGCAGGGGTATCCTCCTACGAGCAGTACTTC
cdr3_aa: CATSRDHAGVSSYEQYF

d_call: TRBD2
v_call: TRBV7-8
clone_size: NA
j_call: TRBJ2-7
cdr3_nt: TGTGCCAGCAGCTTCGCAGCGGGGCAGACCTACGAGCAGTACTTC
cdr3_aa: CASSFAAGQTYEQYF

d_call: NA
v_call: TRBV2
clone_size: NA
j_call: TRBJ2-5
cdr3_nt: TGTGCCAGCAGTGGAGAGCAAGAGACCCAGTACTTC
cdr3_aa: CASSGEQETQYF

d_call: TRBD1
v_call: TRBV7-9
clone_size: NA
j_call: TRBJ1-2
cdr3_nt: TGTGCCAGCACTCTTGGGACAGGGGTCTATGGCTACACCTTC
cdr3_aa: CASTLGTGVYGYTF

d_call: TRBD1
v_call: TRBV19
clone_size: NA
j_call: TRBJ1-3
cdr3_nt: TGTGCCAGTAGTGTCCTACAGGGGGCGAATGGAAACACCATATATTTT
cdr3_aa: CASSVLQGANGNTIYF

d_call: NA
v_call: TRBV15
clone_size: NA
j_call: TRBJ1-2
cdr3_nt: TGTGCCACCAGCAGAGATTTTTCTTTGTCGGACTATGGCTACACCTTC
cdr3_aa: CATSRDFSLSDYGYTF

d_call: TRBD2
v_call: TRBV7-2
clone_size: NA
j_call: TRBJ2-3
cdr3_nt: TGTGCCAGCACCCATAGCGGGGGGGCTGGAGATACGCAGTATTTT
cdr3_aa: CASTHSGGAGDTQYF

d_call: NA
v_call: TRBV30
clone_size: NA
j_call: TRBJ1-4
cdr3_nt: TGTGCCTGGAGTGGTAACCGAGGGGGGAGTGAAAAACTGTTTTTT
cdr3_aa: CAWSGNRGGSEKLFF

d_call: TRBD2
v_call: TRBV27
clone_size: NA
j_call: TRBJ2-7
cdr3_nt: TGTGCCAGCAGTCTTACCCGCGGGGGAGTCTTCTACGAGCAGTACTTC
cdr3_aa: CASSLTRGGVFYEQYF

d_call: NA
v_call: TRBV6-5
clone_size: NA
j_call: TRBJ2-3
cdr3_nt: TGTGCCAGCAGTTATGGAGATACGCAGTATTTT
cdr3_aa: CASSYGDTQYF

d_call: TRBD2
v_call: TRBV29-1
clone_size: NA
j_call: TRBJ2-3
cdr3_nt: TGCAGCGTTCCCGGGACTAGCGGGGGGGCCCCCCCCGATACGCAGTATTTT
cdr3_aa: CSVPGTSGGAPPDTQYF